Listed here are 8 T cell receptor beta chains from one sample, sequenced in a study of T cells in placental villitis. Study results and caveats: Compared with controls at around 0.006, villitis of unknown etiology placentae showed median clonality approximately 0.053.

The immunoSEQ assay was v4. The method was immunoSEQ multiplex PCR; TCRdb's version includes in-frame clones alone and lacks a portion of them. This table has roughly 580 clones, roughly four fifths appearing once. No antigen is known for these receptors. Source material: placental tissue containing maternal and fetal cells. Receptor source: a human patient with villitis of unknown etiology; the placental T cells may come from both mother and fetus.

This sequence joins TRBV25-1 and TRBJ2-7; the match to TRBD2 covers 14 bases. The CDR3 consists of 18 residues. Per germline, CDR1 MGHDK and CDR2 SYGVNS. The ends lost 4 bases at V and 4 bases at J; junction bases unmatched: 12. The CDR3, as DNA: TGTGCCAGCAGTGGAGGACTAGCGGGAGGCCCCGATTTTTACGAGCAGTACTTC. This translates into CASSGGLAGGPDFYEQYF.

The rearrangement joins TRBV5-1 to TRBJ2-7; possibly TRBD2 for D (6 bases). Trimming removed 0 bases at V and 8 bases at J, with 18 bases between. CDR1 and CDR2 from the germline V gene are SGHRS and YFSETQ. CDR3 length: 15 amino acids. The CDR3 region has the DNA TGCGCCAGCAGCTTGGAGCTAGCGTATTCCCGGCAGCAGTACTTC. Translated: CASSLELAYSRQQYF.

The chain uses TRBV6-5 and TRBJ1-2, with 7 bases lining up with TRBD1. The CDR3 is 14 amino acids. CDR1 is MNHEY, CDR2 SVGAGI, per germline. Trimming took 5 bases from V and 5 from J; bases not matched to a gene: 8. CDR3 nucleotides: TGTGCCAGCAGTACAGGGGCTTCTAGGTATGGCTACACCTTC. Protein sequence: CASSTGASRYGYTF.

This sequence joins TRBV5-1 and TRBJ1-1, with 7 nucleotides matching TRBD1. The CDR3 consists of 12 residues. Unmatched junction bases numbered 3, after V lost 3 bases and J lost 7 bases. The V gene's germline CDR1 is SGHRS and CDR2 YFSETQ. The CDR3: CASSSQGDEAFF. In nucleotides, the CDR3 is TGCGCCAGCAGCTCGCAGGGGGATGAAGCTTTCTTT.

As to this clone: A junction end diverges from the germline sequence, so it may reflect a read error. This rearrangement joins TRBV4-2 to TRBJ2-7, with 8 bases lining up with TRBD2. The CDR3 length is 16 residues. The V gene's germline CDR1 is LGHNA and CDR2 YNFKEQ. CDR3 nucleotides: TGTGCCAGCAGCCAAGAAATAAGCGGGAGCACCTACAAGCAGTACTTC. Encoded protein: CASSQEISGSTYKQYF.

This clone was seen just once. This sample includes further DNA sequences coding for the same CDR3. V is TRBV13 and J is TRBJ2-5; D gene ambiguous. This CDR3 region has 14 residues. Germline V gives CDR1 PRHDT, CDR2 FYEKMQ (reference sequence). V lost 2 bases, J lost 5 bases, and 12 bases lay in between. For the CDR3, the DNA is TGTGCCAGCAGCTTACGAAGGGTTGGGGAGACCCAGTACTTC. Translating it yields CASSLRRVGETQYF. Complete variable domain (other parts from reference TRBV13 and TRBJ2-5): AAGVIQSPRHLIKEKRETATLKCYPIPRHDTVYWYQQGPGQDPQFLISFYEKMQSDKGSIPDRFSAQQFSDYHSELNMSSLELGDSALYFCASSLRRVGETQYFGPGTRLLVL.

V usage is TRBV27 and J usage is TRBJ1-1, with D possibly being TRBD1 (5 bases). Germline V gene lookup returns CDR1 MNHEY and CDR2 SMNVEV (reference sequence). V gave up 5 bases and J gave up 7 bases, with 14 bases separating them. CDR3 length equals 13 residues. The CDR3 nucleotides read TGTGCCAGCAGTCCCCAGGGTTGGGGTGAAGCTTTCTTT. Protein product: CASSPQGWGEAFF.

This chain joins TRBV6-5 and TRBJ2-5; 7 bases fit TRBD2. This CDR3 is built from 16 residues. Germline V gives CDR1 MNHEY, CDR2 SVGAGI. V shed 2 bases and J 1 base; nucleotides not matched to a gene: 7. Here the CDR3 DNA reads TGTGCCAGCAGTTACCGGCAGGGAGGGTCCCAAGAGACCCAGTACTTC. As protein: CASSYRQGGSQETQYF.